This T cell receptor beta chain is drawn from a study of tumor-infiltrating lymphocytes in primary liver carcinoma. Study at large: Every sample contained roughly 3.65 to 8 million productive TCRbeta reads, and these numbers were similar from one tissue type to another.

From roughly 0.5 ug total RNA, TCR beta cDNA was generated with a primer in the constant region. Investigators got TCR beta libraries out of three nested multiplex PCR rounds, done with slightly modified ARM-PCR. Two initial PCR rounds of about 10 cycles each paired TRBV1-TRBV30 forward primers with a C-beta reverse primer. In TCRdb, the multiplex PCR reads were re-called with MiXCR into one record per CDR3 protein. The profile shows roughly 190,000 distinct CDR3 sequences, 85% of them singletons. Points from the study as a whole: Among top clones, only about 7-24% appeared in all five tumor regions. Tumors had a significantly higher top-250-clone fraction than blood (p = 0.039). For tumor-adjacent and tumor-blood pairs, overlap was less than that seen for tumor region pairs.

Germline CDR1 and CDR2: SQVTM and ANQGSEA. This CDR3 spans 13 amino acids. Germline trimming cut 8 bases from V and 7 bases from J; bases unmatched to any gene: 9. This clonotype was seen many times. Its antigen is unidentified. Total RNA and DNA came together from roughly 20-30 mg of bulk tissue without cell sorting. The chain uses TRBV29-1 and TRBJ2-1, with 9 bases identical to TRBD2. This clonotype was obtained from a man in his forties or fifties with primary liver carcinoma and hepatitis B virus infection. Sequenced material: tumor tissue from primary liver carcinoma. CDR3 sequence reads: CSSGTSNWNEQFF. CDR3 nucleotide sequence: TGCAGCTCCGGGACTAGCAACTGGAATGAGCAGTTCTTC.